Listed below are T cell receptor beta chains from one sample, sequenced in a study of vaccination and CD4 T cells after COVID-19. TCRdb called the PCR reads again in MiXCR, with one record for every CDR3 protein. The table lists more than 9,000 distinct CDR3 sequences, 30% to 45% of them singletons, with roughly 27% in the top ten. Antigen specificity for these receptors is unknown. The sequencing input was CD4+ T cells from blood, cultured in vitro. The receptors were sampled from a human donor in good health. Both conserved end residues are part of each CDR3.

j_call,cdr3_length,v_call,cdr3_aa
TRBJ1-5,15,TRBV7-9,CASSLTGGWDQPQHF
TRBJ1-5,14,TRBV11-2,CASSFDRLNQPQHF
TRBJ2-7,17,TRBV10-3,CAIRDRLAGGRMYEQYF
TRBJ1-6,13,TRBV6-1,CASSGRANSPLHF
TRBJ2-5,20,TRBV7-9,CASSSKLAGGLAGALETQYF
TRBJ1-1,14,TRBV20-1,CSAREDRAWAEAFF
TRBJ2-7,14,TRBV12-3/TRBV12-4,CASRGTSGTYEQYF
TRBJ2-3,13,TRBV20-1,CSAREPLTDTQYF
TRBJ2-1,14,TRBV20-1,CSEKTGGAYNEQFF
TRBJ2-1,14,TRBV28,CASSLWTGGNEQFF
TRBJ2-6,16,TRBV28,CASSLGHVSGANVLTF
TRBJ2-2,13,TRBV28,CASGWANTGELFF
TRBJ2-7,12,TRBV15,CATSAWRGEQYF
TRBJ1-2,12,TRBV28,CASSLRGAGYTF
TRBJ2-7,12,TRBV29-1,CSVVDTAYEQYF
TRBJ2-1,15,TRBV27,CASRLMVAGYNEQFF
TRBJ2-3,14,TRBV11-2,CASSWDSRSNTQYF
TRBJ1-5,15,TRBV6-5,CASSWTGAQDQPQHF
TRBJ2-7,15,TRBV24-1,CATSDIGTGVDEQYF
TRBJ1-1,13,TRBV20-1,CSAGGQVGTEAFF
TRBJ2-5,13,TRBV29-1,CSVEPNWGETQYF
TRBJ2-2,15,TRBV15,CATSRAGSDTGELFF
TRBJ1-5,15,TRBV18,CASSPPPGRAQPQHF
TRBJ2-3,15,TRBV5-4,CASSERGGGTDTQYF
TRBJ1-5,14,TRBV24-1,CATRGQGLNQPQHF
TRBJ2-1,16,TRBV5-6,CASSLPGTGPYNEQFF
TRBJ2-1,13,TRBV10-3,CAVREASGNEQFF
TRBJ2-4,14,TRBV6-2/TRBV6-3,CASSFGTSENIQYF
TRBJ2-5,14,TRBV6-2/TRBV6-3,CASSYRDFQETQYF
TRBJ1-6,14,TRBV12-3/TRBV12-4,CASSSGVRDSPLHF
TRBJ1-2,15,TRBV19,CASSIFSAVNYGYTF
TRBJ2-7,16,TRBV20-1,CSARDQGGRPSYEQYF
TRBJ2-1,15,TRBV6-2/TRBV6-3,CASSLGTSGSNEQFF
TRBJ1-1,14,TRBV6-1,CASSRGQGDTEAFF
TRBJ1-3,16,TRBV6-1,CASSETGLLGGNTIYF
TRBJ2-7,18,TRBV7-9,CASTTMSIRGLGSYEQYF
TRBJ1-6,16,TRBV18,CASSPPEDRGRSPLHF
TRBJ2-1,16,TRBV5-1,CASSLDPQGGHNEQFF
TRBJ2-7,14,TRBV6-1,CASSPDWSSYEQYF
TRBJ1-1,13,TRBV7-3,CASSLRMNTEAFF
TRBJ1-2,12,TRBV20-1,CSAPRTNYGYTF
TRBJ1-1,14,TRBV5-4,CASSWGPDRVEAFF
TRBJ2-7,15,TRBV28,CASNPPPGRGHEQYF
TRBJ2-7,14,TRBV4-3,CASSRDRAGGEQYF
TRBJ2-4,15,TRBV19,CASSIDHGLADIQYF
TRBJ1-5,15,TRBV6-5,CASSSGLIRNQPQHF
TRBJ2-7,13,TRBV20-1,CSASQGPPYEQYF
TRBJ2-7,11,TRBV20-1,CSARTSTAQYF
TRBJ2-7,14,TRBV20-1,CSARGVSGIYEQYF
TRBJ2-3,16,TRBV7-2,CASSGTSGRAADTQYF
TRBJ1-5,13,TRBV7-2,CASSLRANQPQHF
TRBJ2-3,15,TRBV7-2,CASSLRSLGEDTQYF
TRBJ2-1,14,TRBV20-1,CSASLRQKHNEQFF
TRBJ2-2,13,TRBV20-1,CSASGGNTGELFF